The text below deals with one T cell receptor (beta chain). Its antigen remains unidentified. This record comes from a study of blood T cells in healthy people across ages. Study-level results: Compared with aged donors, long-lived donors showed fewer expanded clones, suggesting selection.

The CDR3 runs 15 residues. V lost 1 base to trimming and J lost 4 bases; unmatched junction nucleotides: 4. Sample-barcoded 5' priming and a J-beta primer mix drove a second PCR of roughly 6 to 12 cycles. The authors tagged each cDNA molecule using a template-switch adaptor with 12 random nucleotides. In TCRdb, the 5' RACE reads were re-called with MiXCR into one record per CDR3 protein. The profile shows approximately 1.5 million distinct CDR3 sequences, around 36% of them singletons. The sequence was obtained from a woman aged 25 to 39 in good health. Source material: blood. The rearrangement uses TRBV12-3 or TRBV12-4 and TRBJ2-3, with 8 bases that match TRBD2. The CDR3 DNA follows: TGTGCCAGCAGTTTAGGCGGGAGGTGGTCAGATACGCAGTATTTT. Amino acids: CASSLGGRWSDTQYF.